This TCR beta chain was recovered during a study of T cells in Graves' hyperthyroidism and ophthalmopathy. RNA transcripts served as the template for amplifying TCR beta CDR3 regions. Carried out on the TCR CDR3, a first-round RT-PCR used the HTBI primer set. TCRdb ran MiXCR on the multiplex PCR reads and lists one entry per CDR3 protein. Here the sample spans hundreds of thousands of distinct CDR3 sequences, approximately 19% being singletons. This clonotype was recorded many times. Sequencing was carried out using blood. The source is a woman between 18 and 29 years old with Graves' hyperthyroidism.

DNA for the CDR3: TGTGCCAGCAGGGGACGGCTATACGAGCAGTACTTC. Protein sequence: CASRGRLYEQYF. The chain recombines TRBV6-1 with TRBJ2-7, with D perhaps matching TRBD1 or TRBD2 (5 bases each). Germline loops: CDR1 MNHNS, CDR2 SASEGT. The V end lost 6 bases, the J end lost 4 bases, and 10 bases lay between the germline ends. This CDR3 has 12 residues.